This passage covers 17 T cell receptor beta chains from one sample sequenced in a study of blood T cell repertoires in COVID-19. Assay: immunoSEQ multiplex PCR; the TCRdb copy retains only in-frame clones and omits some. The repertoire holds around 220,000 clones, with about 90% as singletons. Sequencing was performed on PBMCs or T cells enriched from blood (not recorded which). These TCRs come from a woman under 30 who had recovered from COVID-19.

The genes are TRBV18 and TRBJ1-2; D uncertain. This CDR3 contains 15 residues. Germline-derived CDR1 and CDR2 are KGHSH and LQKENI. Trimming took 6 bases from V and 6 from J, leaving 20 bases between them. Here the CDR3 reads CASSSREASWDGYTF. CDR3 sequence (DNA): TGTGCCAGCTCCTCAAGGGAGGCGAGTTGGGATGGCTACACCTTC.

The chain uses TRBV28 and TRBJ2-7; 14 bases align to TRBD2. The CDR3 extends over 15 amino acids. Germline CDR1 MDHEN, CDR2 SYDVKM. With 5 bases clipped from V and 3 bases from J, the junction kept 3 bases outside the gene matches. The CDR3 bases are TGTGCCAGCAGTGGGACTAGCGGGAGTGTCTACGAGCAGTACTTC. Translated, it gives CASSGTSGSVYEQYF. Drawing the rest from reference TRBV28 and TRBJ2-7, the complete variable domain is DVKVTQSSRYLVKRTGEKVFLECVQDMDHENMFWYRQDPGLGLRLIYFSYDVKMKEKGDIPEGYSVSREKKERFSLILESASTNQTSMYLCASSGTSGSVYEQYFGPGTRLTVT.

The chain recombines TRBV3-1 (or the pseudogene TRBV3-2) with TRBJ1-1; TRBD1 aligns across 7 bases. Trimming cost V 4 bases and J 4 bases; bases outside gene matches: 9. CDR3 length equals 15 residues. CDR1 is LGHDT, CDR2 YNNKEL, per germline (reference sequence). For the CDR3, the DNA is TGTGCCAGCAGCCCTGGAGGGGGCGTGAGCACTGAAGCTTTCTTT. Translation gives CASSPGGGVSTEAFF.

CDR3 residues: CASSQDPQGSGYTF. DNA for the CDR3: TGCGCCAGCAGCCAAGATCCCCAGGGATCCGGCTACACCTTC. The V and J genes are TRBV4-3 and TRBJ1-2, with TRBD1 as a possible D gene (5 bases). Per germline, CDR1 LGHNA and CDR2 YSLEER. Trimming left V 0 bases short and J 8 bases short, with 13 bases between. The CDR3 length is 14 residues.

V gene TRBV5-4 combines with J gene TRBJ1-2, with 7 positions matching TRBD1. The CDR3 is made up of 14 amino acids. Germline V CDR1 and CDR2: SGHNT, YYREEE (reference sequence). V shed 5 bases, J shed 8 bases, and the junction held 12 bases outside the gene matches. The CDR3 is CASSSGQVIKGYTF. The DNA of the CDR3 is TGTGCCAGCAGTTCCGGACAGGTTATAAAGGGCTACACCTTC.

This chain links TRBV6-5 with TRBJ1-1; TRBD1 matches 7 bases. CDR1 and CDR2 from the germline V gene are MNHEY and SVGAGI. The V segment lost 6 bases and the J segment 0 bases; nucleotides outside the gene matches: 4. The CDR3 is made up of 14 amino acids. CDR3 sequence: CASRLGQVNTEAFF. CDR3 bases: TGTGCCAGCAGGCTCGGACAGGTGAACACTGAAGCTTTCTTT.

V and J are TRBV25-1 and TRBJ1-1; the D gene is possibly TRBD1 (5 bases). The CDR3 spans 15 residues. In germline, CDR1 is MGHDK, CDR2 SYGVNS. Between the trimmed V and J ends, which lost 1 base and 5 bases, there was a span of 14 bases. The CDR3 DNA sequence: TGTGCCAGCAGTGAATGGGGGGTCAAGCAAACTGAAGCTTTCTTT. Translating it yields CASSEWGVKQTEAFF.

The J gene is TRBJ2-1, the V gene TRBV9, with D maybe TRBD1 (6 bases). The CDR3 covers 16 residues. Germline CDR1 SGDLS, CDR2 YYNGEE. The V and J ends lost 0 bases and 11 bases respectively, with 21 bases between them. The CDR3 reads CASSVGDPLGTLKQFF. For the CDR3, the DNA is TGTGCCAGCAGCGTAGGGGACCCTCTCGGGACACTTAAGCAGTTCTTC. The variable domain in full, with the rest retrieved from reference TRBV9 and TRBJ2-1, is DSGVTQTPKHLITATGQRVTLRCSPRSGDLSVYWYQQSLDQGLQFLIQYYNGEERAKGNILERFSAQQFPDLHSELNLSSLELGDSALYFCASSVGDPLGTLKQFFGPGTRLTVL.

The V gene is TRBV4-3, the J gene TRBJ1-3, with D possibly TRBD1 on 5 matching bases. Germline values: CDR1 LGHNA, CDR2 YSLEER. V was trimmed by 0 bases and J by 0 bases, leaving 12 bases between them. The CDR3 is 17 residues long. In DNA form, the CDR3 reads TGCGCCAGCAGCCAAGATAGTAGGGGTTTCTCTGGAAACACCATATATTTT. Its translation is CASSQDSRGFSGNTIYF.

This sequence joins TRBV19 and TRBJ2-7; 10 bases are a match to TRBD1. Looked up from germline, CDR1 is LNHDA and CDR2 is SQIVND (reference sequence). The CDR3 consists of 14 residues. Losses at the gene ends were 4 bases for V and 4 bases for J; bases not matched to a gene: 4. The CDR3 is CASSRGQGTYEQYF. Written as DNA, the CDR3 is TGTGCCAGTAGTAGGGGACAGGGGACATACGAGCAGTACTTC.

V is TRBV10-3 and J is TRBJ1-2; D not resolved. The CDR3 consists of 13 residues. From germline, CDR1 is ENHRY and CDR2 SYGVKD. Trimming shortened V by 2 bases and J by 8 bases, and 12 bases separated the two germline ends. The CDR3 region has the DNA TGTGCCATCAGTGAGAACCCCCCGGGGGGCTACACCTTC. Protein product: CAISENPPGGYTF.

A few counts support this clone. The V call is TRBV11-3, the J call TRBJ2-2, with TRBD2 matching 11 bases. The germline V gene encodes CDR1 SGHNT and CDR2 YENEEA. The CDR3 covers 14 residues. Trimming at V came to 5 bases and at J to 6 bases, leaving 2 bases not matched to a gene. The CDR3 DNA is TGTGCCAGCAGCCCACTAGCGGGAGCCGGGGAGCTGTTTTTT. It translates to CASSPLAGAGELFF.

This clone was seen a few times. This chain connects TRBV7-2 to TRBJ1-5, with 10 bases fitting TRBD1. Trimming at V came to 0 bases and at J to 7 bases, leaving 6 bases not matched to a gene. This CDR3 has 16 residues. Per the germline V gene, CDR1 is SGHTA and CDR2 is FQGNSA. The CDR3 DNA sequence: TGTGCCAGCAGCTTAGCGGGACAGGGGTTGGGCCAGCCCCAGCATTTT. Protein product: CASSLAGQGLGQPQHF.

The chain uses TRBV14 and TRBJ1-1; 10 bases agree with TRBD1. This CDR3 is 17 amino acids long. Germline CDR1 SGHDN, CDR2 FVKESK. V gave up 3 bases and J gave up 4 bases; unmatched junction bases: 11. The CDR3 sequence is CASSHDRQGAIATEAFF. The CDR3 DNA follows: TGTGCCAGCAGCCATGATAGACAGGGGGCGATCGCCACTGAAGCTTTCTTT. The complete variable domain, with remaining parts taken from reference TRBV14 and TRBJ1-1, reads EAGVTQFPSHSVIEKGQTVTLRCDPISGHDNLYWYRRVMGKEIKFLLHFVKESKQDESGMPNNRFLAERTGGTYSTLKVQPAELEDSGVYFCASSHDRQGAIATEAFFGQGTRLTVV.

The chain is built from TRBV2 and TRBJ1-4; D call uncertain. CDR1 SNHLY and CDR2 FYNNEI come from the germline V gene. V lost 4 bases, J lost 7 bases, and 4 bases lay in between. CDR3 size: 11 residues. As DNA, the CDR3 is TGTGCCAGCAGTGGCGGTGAAAAACTGTTTTTT. Residues: CASSGGEKLFF.

The gene calls are TRBV6-2 or TRBV6-3 and TRBJ1-2; 7 nucleotides match TRBD1. Germline V gene data show CDR1 as MNHEY and CDR2 as SVGEGT. V was clipped by 3 bases and J by 0 bases; unmatched bases: 7. The CDR3 runs 16 residues. The CDR3 spells CASSYRDRAANYGYTF. CDR3 bases: TGTGCCAGCAGTTATCGGGACAGAGCAGCTAACTATGGCTACACCTTC.

The sample holds a few counts of this clone. The chain combines TRBV11-2 with TRBJ1-5; 7 nucleotides match TRBD1. J was trimmed by 6 bases and V by 5 bases; bases with no gene match: 4. Germline CDR1 SGHAT, CDR2 FQNNGV. The CDR3 has 13 amino acids. The CDR3 DNA reads as TGTGCCAGCAGCCCGACAGGGCTTCAGCCCCAGCATTTT. This sequence encodes CASSPTGLQPQHF. Full variable domain (missing parts from reference TRBV11-2 and TRBJ1-5): EAGVAQSPRYKIIEKRQSVAFWCNPISGHATLYWYQQILGQGPKLLIQFQNNGVVDDSQLPKDRFSAERLKGVDSTLKIQPAKLEDSAVYLCASSPTGLQPQHFGDGTRLSIL.